Presented here are 5 T cell receptor beta chains from one specimen sequenced in a study of cytomegalovirus exposure and HLA in healthy donors. PCR employed 60 Vbeta and 13 Jbeta primers. The table came from immunoSEQ multiplex PCR; TCRdb's copy has only in-frame clones and leaves some out. The repertoire includes 200,000 to 250,000 clones, about 75% of them detected once, and under 2% sits in the top ten. The sequencing input was PBMCs. The receptors stem from a woman under 40 in good health and CMV-seronegative.

J is TRBJ2-7 and V is TRBV6-5, with D possibly being TRBD1 (5 bases). The CDR3 has 15 residues. The V end lost 0 bases, the J end lost 6 bases, and 15 bases lay between the germline ends. CDR1 and CDR2 (germline): MNHEY, SVGAGI. The CDR3 DNA reads TGTGCCAGCAGTTACTCGGTTGTCAGGGATAGCGAGCAGTACTTC. It yields the protein CASSYSVVRDSEQYF.

This clone was counted between two and nine times. This chain links TRBV7-9 with TRBJ2-3; D is perhaps TRBD2 (6 bases). Germline CDR1 SEHNR, CDR2 FQNEAQ (reference sequence). The V gene lost 8 bases and the J gene lost 8 bases, with 20 bases spanning the gap. CDR3 length equals 14 residues. The CDR3 region is CASEVPGDQGTQYF. The CDR3 coding sequence is TGTGCCAGCGAGGTTCCGGGAGATCAGGGTACGCAGTATTTT. The full variable domain, in which reference TRBV7-9 and TRBJ2-3 provide the parts outside the CDR3, is DTGVSQNPRHKITKRGQNVTFRCDPISEHNRLYWYRQTLGQGPEFLTYFQNEAQLEKSRLLSDRFSAERPKGSFSTLEIQRTEQGDSAMYLCASEVPGDQGTQYFGPGTRLTVL.

As to this clone: This sample includes further DNA sequences coding for the same CDR3. The rearrangement links TRBV27 to TRBJ2-7; 9 bases match TRBD2. J was trimmed by 0 bases and V by 3 bases; bases with no gene match: 0. The CDR3 extends over 14 amino acids. Per germline, CDR1 MNHEY and CDR2 SMNVEV (reference sequence). Here the CDR3 DNA reads TGTGCCAGCAGTTTTAGCGGGGGCTCCTACGAGCAGTACTTC. Residues: CASSFSGGSYEQYF.

This sequence joins TRBV18 and TRBJ1-2; the match to TRBD1 covers 7 bases. CDR3 length: 14 residues. V shed 2 bases, J shed 8 bases, and the junction held 8 bases outside the gene matches. Germline V CDR1 and CDR2: KGHSH, LQKENI. The CDR3 region has the DNA TGTGCCAGCTCACCAAAGGGACAGCCGGGAGGCTACACCTTC. Translation gives CASSPKGQPGGYTF.

The chain carries TRBV7-2 and TRBJ2-3, with a possible D match to TRBD2 (7 bases). The CDR3 totals 15 residues. CDR1 and CDR2 (germline): SGHTA, FQGNSA. The ends were cut back, 0 bases at V and 9 bases at J, with 16 bases in the middle. In DNA, the CDR3 is TGTGCCAGCAGCTTAGCGGGACGGGGGGCCGGGACGCAGTATTTT. This gives the protein CASSLAGRGAGTQYF.